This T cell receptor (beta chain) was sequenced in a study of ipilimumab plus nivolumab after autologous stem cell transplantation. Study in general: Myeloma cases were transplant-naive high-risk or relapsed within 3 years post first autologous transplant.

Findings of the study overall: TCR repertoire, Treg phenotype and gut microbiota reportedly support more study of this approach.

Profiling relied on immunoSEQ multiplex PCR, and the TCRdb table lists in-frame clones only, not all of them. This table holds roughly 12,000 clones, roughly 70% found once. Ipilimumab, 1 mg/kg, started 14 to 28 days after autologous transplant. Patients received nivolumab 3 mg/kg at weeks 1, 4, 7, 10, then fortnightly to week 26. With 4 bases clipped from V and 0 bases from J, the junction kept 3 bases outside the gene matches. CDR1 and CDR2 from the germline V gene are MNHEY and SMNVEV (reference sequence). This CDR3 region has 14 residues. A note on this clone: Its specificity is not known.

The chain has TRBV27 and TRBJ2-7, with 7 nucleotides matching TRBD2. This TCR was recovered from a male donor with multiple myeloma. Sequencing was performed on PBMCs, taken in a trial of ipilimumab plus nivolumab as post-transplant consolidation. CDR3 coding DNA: TGTGCCAGCAGTTGGGCGGGAGACTCCTACGAGCAGTACTTC. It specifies CASSWAGDSYEQYF.